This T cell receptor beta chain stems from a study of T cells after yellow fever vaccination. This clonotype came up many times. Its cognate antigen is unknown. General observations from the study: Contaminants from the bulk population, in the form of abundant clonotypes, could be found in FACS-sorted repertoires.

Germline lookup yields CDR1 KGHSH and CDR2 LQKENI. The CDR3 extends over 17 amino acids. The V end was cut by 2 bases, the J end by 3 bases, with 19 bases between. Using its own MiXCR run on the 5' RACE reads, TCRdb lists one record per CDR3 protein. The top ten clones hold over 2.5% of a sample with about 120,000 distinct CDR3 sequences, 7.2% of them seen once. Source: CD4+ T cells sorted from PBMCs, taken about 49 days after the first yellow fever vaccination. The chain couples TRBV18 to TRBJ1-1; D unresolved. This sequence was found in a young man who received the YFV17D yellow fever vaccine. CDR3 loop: CASSPSRVAVLDTEAFF. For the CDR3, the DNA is TGTGCCAGCTCACCATCGAGGGTCGCTGTTTTGGACACTGAAGCTTTCTTT.